The sequence of this T cell receptor beta chain was determined in a study of metastatic and nonmetastatic thyroid tumors. Study context: From malignant and benign thyroid patients, repertoires in blood and in tumor or nodule tissue were compared. Study observations and caveats: Malignant tumors reportedly showed significantly higher TCR beta diversity than benign nodules in both blood and tumor.

Details on this clone: Antigen specificity is unknown.

Looked up from germline, CDR1 is MGHRA and CDR2 is YSYEKL. The CDR3 covers 16 residues. The V and J ends lost 1 base and 2 bases, in that order; junction bases with no gene match: 4. No patient received treatment before thyroid surgery. Original processing notes: Differences in CDR3 between clinicopathological groups were drawn on to build a classifier intended to discriminate distant-metastatic papillary thyroid cancer patients. TCRdb reanalyzed the PCR reads with MiXCR. TCRdb, rather than the study authors, made the V and J calls. The profile covers 40,000 to 50,000 clones, with around 10% appearing a single time and around 9% taken by the ten largest.

This sequence was found in a male donor with papillary thyroid cancer or a benign thyroid nodule (not recorded which). Some clones in this sample may be carry-over from other donors' samples. What was sequenced was blood. The V and J genes are TRBV4-1 and TRBJ2-5; 10 bases map to TRBD2. CDR3 sequence: CASSQGTSGGQETQYF. CDR3 coding DNA: TGCGCCAGCAGCCAAGGGACTAGCGGAGGGCAAGAGACCCAGTACTTC.